Sequencing of this TCR beta chain was carried out in a study of molecular identifiers for immune sequencing clone quantification. Overall study: Replicates split RNA from roughly 18,000 or 92,000 naive CD8 cells five ways, and the researchers sequenced four portions. Overall study results and limits: Clone sizes that are highly expanded could be underestimated when identical TCR molecules share a barcode.

Sorting selected naive CD8 T cells with a CD8+CD4-CCR7+CD45RA+ phenotype. For bulk TCR libraries, previously described methods and listed TCR primers were used. Each CDR3 protein is one row after TCRdb ran MiXCR on the PCR reads. The data contain roughly 93,000 distinct CDR3 sequences, 20% to 30% of them seen just once; the ten biggest clones take up 0.75% to 0.9%. This clonotype has just a few counts. Its antigen is still unknown. The sequenced sample consisted of naive CD8+ T cells from blood, with Jurkat cell RNA spiked in. The subset denotes: FACS-sorted CD8+CD4-CCR7+CD45RA+ naive T cells. This receptor was identified in a human donor in good health. Some libraries in this study had Jurkat cell RNA spiked in.

The CDR3 spells CASSLGEFSYEQYF. The CDR3, as DNA: TGTGCCAGCAGCTTGGGGGAGTTCTCCTACGAGCAGTACTTC. The gene calls are TRBV5-4 and TRBJ2-7; D perhaps matches TRBD2 (5 bases). The germline V gene encodes CDR1 SGHNT and CDR2 YYREEE (reference sequence). The CDR3 is 14 amino acids. Trimming cost V 0 bases and J 0 bases, with 7 bases left between them.